This paragraph covers one TCR beta chain sequence. The data were obtained in a study of CD8 T cells in Susac syndrome. In germline, CDR1 is KGHSH, CDR2 LQKENI. The CDR3 has 13 residues. Trimming took 3 bases from V and 8 from J; bases not matched to a gene: 3. Reverse transcription of roughly 0.5 to 1 ug RNA used random hexamers. Amplification of TCR beta CDR3 spanned 54 Vbeta and 13 Jbeta via immunoSEQ multiplex PCR. TCRdb processed the immunoSEQ multiplex PCR reads anew with MiXCR; each CDR3 protein has one entry. The table has approximately 150,000 distinct CDR3 sequences, about 93% seen once. Sequencing of TCR beta was performed on blood CD8+ T cells and on blood CD4+ T cells. Age- and sex-matched healthy donors served as the control group. While CD8+ and CD4+ T cells were isolated negatively, TEMRA cells were enriched by FACS.

J is TRBJ2-1 and V is TRBV18, with 8 bases that match TRBD1. The sequencing input was CD4+ T cells from PBMCs. This TCR came from a human donor in good health. The CDR3 DNA reads as TGTGCCAGCTCACCCAGGGGGCTCGATGAGCAGTTCTTC. Protein product: CASSPRGLDEQFF.